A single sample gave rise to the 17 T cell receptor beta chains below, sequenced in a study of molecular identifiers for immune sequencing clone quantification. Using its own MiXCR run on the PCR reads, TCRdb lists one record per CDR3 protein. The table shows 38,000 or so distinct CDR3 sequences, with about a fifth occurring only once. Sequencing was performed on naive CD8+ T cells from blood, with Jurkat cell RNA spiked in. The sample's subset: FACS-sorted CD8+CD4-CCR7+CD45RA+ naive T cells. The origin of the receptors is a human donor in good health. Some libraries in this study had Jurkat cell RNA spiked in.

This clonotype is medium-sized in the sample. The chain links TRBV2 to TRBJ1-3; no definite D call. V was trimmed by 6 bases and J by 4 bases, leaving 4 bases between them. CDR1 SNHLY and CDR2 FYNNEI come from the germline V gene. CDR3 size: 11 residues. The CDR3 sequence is CASRGGNTIYF. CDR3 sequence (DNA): TGTGCCAGCAGGGGAGGAAACACCATATATTTT. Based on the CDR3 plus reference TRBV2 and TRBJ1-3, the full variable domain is EPEVTQTPSHQVTQMGQEVILRCVPISNHLYFYWYRQILGQKVEFLVSFYNNEISEKSEIFDDQFSVERPDGSNFTLKIRSTKLEDSAMYFCASRGGNTIYFGEGSWLTVV.

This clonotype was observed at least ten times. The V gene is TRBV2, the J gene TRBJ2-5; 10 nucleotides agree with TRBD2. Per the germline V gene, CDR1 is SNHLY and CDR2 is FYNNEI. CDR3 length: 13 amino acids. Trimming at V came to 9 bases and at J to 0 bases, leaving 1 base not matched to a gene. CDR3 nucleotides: TGTGCCAGAGGACTAGCGGACCAAGAGACCCAGTACTTC. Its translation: CARGLADQETQYF.

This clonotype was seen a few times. CDR3 in amino acids: CASRLVGSYEQYF. As DNA, the CDR3 is TGTGCCAGCAGGTTGGTGGGGAGCTACGAGCAGTACTTC. The V call is TRBV27, the J call TRBJ2-7; possibly TRBD2 for D (5 bases). The CDR3 has 13 amino acids. With 6 bases removed from V and 3 bases from J, the gap between germline ends came to 12 bases. In germline, CDR1 is MNHEY, CDR2 SMNVEV (reference sequence).

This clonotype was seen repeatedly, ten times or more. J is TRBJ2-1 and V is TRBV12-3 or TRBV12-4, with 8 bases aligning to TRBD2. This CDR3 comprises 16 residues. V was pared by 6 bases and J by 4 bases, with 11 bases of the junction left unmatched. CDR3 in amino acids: CASRWARAGGYNEQFF. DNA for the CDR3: TGTGCCAGCAGGTGGGCTAGGGCGGGGGGTTACAATGAGCAGTTCTTC.

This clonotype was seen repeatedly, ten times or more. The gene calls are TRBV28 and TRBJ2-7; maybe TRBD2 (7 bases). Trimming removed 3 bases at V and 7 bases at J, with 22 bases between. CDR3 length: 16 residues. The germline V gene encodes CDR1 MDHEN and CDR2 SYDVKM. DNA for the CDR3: TGTGCCAGCAGTTTTAGGGGGGGGATATTGGCTAGGGAGCAGTACTTC. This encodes CASSFRGGILAREQYF.

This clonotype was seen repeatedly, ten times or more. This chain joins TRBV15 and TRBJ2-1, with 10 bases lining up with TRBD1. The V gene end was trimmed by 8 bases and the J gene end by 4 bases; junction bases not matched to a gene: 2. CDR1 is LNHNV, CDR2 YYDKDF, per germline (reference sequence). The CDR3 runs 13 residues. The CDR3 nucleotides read TGTGCCACCGGGGGACAGGGGTACAATGAGCAGTTCTTC. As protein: CATGGQGYNEQFF.

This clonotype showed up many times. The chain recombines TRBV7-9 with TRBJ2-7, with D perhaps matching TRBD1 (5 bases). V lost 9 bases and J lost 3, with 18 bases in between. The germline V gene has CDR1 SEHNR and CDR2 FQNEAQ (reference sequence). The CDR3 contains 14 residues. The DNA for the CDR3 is TGTGCCAGTGGGCTAGGGGCCCTTCGCTACGAGCAGTACTTC. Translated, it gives CASGLGALRYEQYF. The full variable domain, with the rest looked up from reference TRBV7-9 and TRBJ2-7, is DTGVSQNPRHKITKRGQNVTFRCDPISEHNRLYWYRQTLGQGPEFLTYFQNEAQLEKSRLLSDRFSAERPKGSFSTLEIQRTEQGDSAMYLCASGLGALRYEQYFGPGTRLTVT.

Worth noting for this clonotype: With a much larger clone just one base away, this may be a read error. The DNA of the CDR3 is TGTGCCAACAGTTTGGGGGTACCCCAGTACTTC. As protein: CANSLGVPQYF. The chain is built from TRBV12-3 or TRBV12-4 and TRBJ2-5; D might be TRBD1 or TRBD2, each matching 5 bases. The CDR3 extends over 11 amino acids.

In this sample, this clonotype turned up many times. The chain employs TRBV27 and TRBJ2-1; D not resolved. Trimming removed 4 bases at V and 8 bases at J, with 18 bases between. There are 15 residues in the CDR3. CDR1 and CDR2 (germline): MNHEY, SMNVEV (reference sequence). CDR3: CASSSRPRLADEQFF. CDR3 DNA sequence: TGTGCCAGCAGTTCCAGACCTAGGTTAGCCGATGAGCAGTTCTTC.

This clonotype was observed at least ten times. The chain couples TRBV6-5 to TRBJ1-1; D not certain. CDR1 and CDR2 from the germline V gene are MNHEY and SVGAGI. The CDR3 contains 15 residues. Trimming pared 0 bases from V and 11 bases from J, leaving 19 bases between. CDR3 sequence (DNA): TGTGCCAGCAGTTACTCGATGGGGTATGGTTTGATGGCTTTCTTT. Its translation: CASSYSMGYGLMAFF.

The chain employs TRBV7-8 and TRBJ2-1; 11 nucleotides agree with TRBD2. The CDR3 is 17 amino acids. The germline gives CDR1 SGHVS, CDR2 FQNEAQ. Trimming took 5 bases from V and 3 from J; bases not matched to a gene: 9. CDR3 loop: CASSETPGLADYNEQFF. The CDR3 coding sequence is TGTGCCAGCAGCGAGACCCCGGGACTAGCGGACTACAATGAGCAGTTCTTC.

CDR3 loop: CASSIRAESNQPQHF. The CDR3, as DNA: TGTGCCAGTAGTATAAGGGCTGAGAGCAATCAGCCCCAGCATTTT. The rearrangement links TRBV19 to TRBJ1-5; D ambiguous. Trimming shortened V by 2 bases and J by 1 base, and 9 bases separated the two germline ends. This CDR3 is 15 amino acids long. CDR1 LNHDA and CDR2 SQIVND come from the germline V gene (reference sequence).

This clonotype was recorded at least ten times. The CDR3 DNA reads TGTGCCAGCAGTCTAAGTAGCGGCCACAATGAGCAGTTCTTC. Translated: CASSLSSGHNEQFF. The V gene is TRBV25-1, the J gene TRBJ2-1, with a possible D match to TRBD2 (6 bases). This CDR3 is 14 amino acids long. Germline assignment: CDR1 MGHDK and CDR2 SYGVNS. V lost 5 bases, J lost 5 bases, and 13 bases lay in between.

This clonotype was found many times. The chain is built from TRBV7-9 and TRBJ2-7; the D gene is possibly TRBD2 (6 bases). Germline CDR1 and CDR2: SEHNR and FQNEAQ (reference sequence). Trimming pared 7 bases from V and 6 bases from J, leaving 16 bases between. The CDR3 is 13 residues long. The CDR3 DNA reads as TGTGCCAGCACTGGGACTCAACTGTCCGAGCAGTACTTC. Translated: CASTGTQLSEQYF. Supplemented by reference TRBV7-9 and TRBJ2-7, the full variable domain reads DTGVSQNPRHKITKRGQNVTFRCDPISEHNRLYWYRQTLGQGPEFLTYFQNEAQLEKSRLLSDRFSAERPKGSFSTLEIQRTEQGDSAMYLCASTGTQLSEQYFGPGTRLTVT.

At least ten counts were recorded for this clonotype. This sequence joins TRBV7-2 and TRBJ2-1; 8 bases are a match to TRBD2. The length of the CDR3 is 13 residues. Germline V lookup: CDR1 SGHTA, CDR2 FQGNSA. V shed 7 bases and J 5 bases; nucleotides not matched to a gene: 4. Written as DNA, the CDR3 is TGTGCCAGCAAGGGACTAGGTAACAATGAGCAGTTCTTC. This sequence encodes CASKGLGNNEQFF.

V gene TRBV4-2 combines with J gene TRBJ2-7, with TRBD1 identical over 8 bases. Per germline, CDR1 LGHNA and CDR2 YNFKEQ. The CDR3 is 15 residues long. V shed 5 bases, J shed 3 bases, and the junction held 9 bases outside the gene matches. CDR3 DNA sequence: TGTGCCAGCAGCACCCGACAGGGGAAGAGCTACGAGCAGTACTTC. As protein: CASSTRQGKSYEQYF.

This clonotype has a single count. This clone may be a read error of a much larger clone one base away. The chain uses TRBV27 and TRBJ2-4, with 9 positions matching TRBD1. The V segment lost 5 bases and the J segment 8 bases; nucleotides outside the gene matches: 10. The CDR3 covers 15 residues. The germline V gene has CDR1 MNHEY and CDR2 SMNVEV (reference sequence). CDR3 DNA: TGTGCCAGCAGTCAACCCGGGACAGGGAAAGACATTCAGTACTTC. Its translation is CASSQPGTGKDIQYF.